This is a list of T cell receptor beta chains from one sample in a study of T cells in Graves' hyperthyroidism and ophthalmopathy. Via MiXCR, TCRdb re-called the multiplex PCR reads, giving one row per CDR3 protein. The table lists roughly 93,000 distinct CDR3 sequences, about half of them singletons. The source material was blood. These receptors came from a woman aged 40 to 49 with Graves' hyperthyroidism. Both conserved end residues are part of each CDR3. Each record gives: CDR3 protein, CDR3 DNA, V gene, clone size, D gene, J gene. A D gene is named only where the DNA matches it firmly. Some rows have no size entry. The others give once, few or many, or a class for an expanded clone.

CDR3 protein: CASSLSGVASTVQYF
CDR3 DNA: TGTGCCAGCAGCCTATCGGGAGTAGCCTCCACTGTGCAGTATTTT
V gene: TRBV7-9
clone size: many
D gene: -
J gene: TRBJ2-3

CDR3 protein: CATSRDPQGANYGYTF
CDR3 DNA: TGTGCCACCAGCAGAGATCCCCAGGGGGCTAACTATGGCTACACCTTC
V gene: TRBV15
clone size: -
D gene: TRBD1
J gene: TRBJ1-2

CDR3 protein: CASSSGQRGNTIYF
CDR3 DNA: TGTGCCAGCAGCTCGGGACAGCGCGGGAACACCATATATTTT
V gene: TRBV7-8
clone size: -
D gene: TRBD1
J gene: TRBJ1-3

CDR3 protein: CASSPLRQGNNEKPFF
CDR3 DNA: TGCGCCAGCAGCCCCCTCCGACAGGGAAATAACGAAAAACCGTTTTTT
V gene: TRBV5-1
clone size: -
D gene: TRBD1
J gene: TRBJ1-4

CDR3 protein: CASSQEDRRYEQYF
CDR3 DNA: TGCGCCAGCAGCCAAGAAGACAGAAGATACGAGCAGTACTTC
V gene: TRBV4-3
clone size: -
D gene: -
J gene: TRBJ2-7

CDR3 protein: CSAKKRPLERITYEQYF
CDR3 DNA: TGCAGTGCTAAAAAACGCCCACTAGAGCGGATCACCTACGAGCAGTACTTC
V gene: TRBV20-1
clone size: many
D gene: -
J gene: TRBJ2-7

CDR3 protein: CASSLTVTGELFF
CDR3 DNA: TGTGCCAGCAGCCTGACTGTGACCGGGGAGCTGTTTTTT
V gene: TRBV7-2
clone size: many
D gene: -
J gene: TRBJ2-2

CDR3 protein: CASSSLVGETQYF
CDR3 DNA: TGTGCCAGCAGCTCACTAGTTGGGGAGACCCAGTACTTC
V gene: TRBV5-8
clone size: many
D gene: -
J gene: TRBJ2-5

CDR3 protein: CASVWEAGGEF
CDR3 DNA: TGTGCCAGCGTTTGGGAGGCGGGAGGAGAATTC
V gene: TRBV7-9
clone size: -
D gene: TRBD2
J gene: TRBJ2-5

CDR3 protein: CASSGEDEKLFF
CDR3 DNA: TGTGCCAGCAGCGGAGAGGACGAAAAACTGTTTTTT
V gene: TRBV9
clone size: -
D gene: -
J gene: TRBJ1-4

CDR3 protein: CASSQVVQGGVGYTF
CDR3 DNA: TGTGCCAGCAGCCAAGTTGTCCAGGGCGGGGTTGGCTACACCTTC
V gene: TRBV7-2
clone size: many
D gene: -
J gene: TRBJ1-2

CDR3 protein: CASTRGGAETQYF
CDR3 DNA: TGTGCCAGCACCCGGGGGGGAGCGGAGACCCAGTACTTC
V gene: TRBV7-9
clone size: few
D gene: TRBD2
J gene: TRBJ2-5

CDR3 protein: CSARKMVTYEQYF
CDR3 DNA: TGCAGTGCTAGAAAGATGGTGACTTACGAGCAGTACTTC
V gene: TRBV20-1
clone size: many
D gene: -
J gene: TRBJ2-7

CDR3 protein: CASSPLDRGLEQHF
CDR3 DNA: TGCGCCAGCAGTCCCCTCGACAGGGGTCTAGAGCAGCACTTC
V gene: TRBV5-1
clone size: -
D gene: TRBD1
J gene: TRBJ2-7

CDR3 protein: CASSLGYLLRYEQYF
CDR3 DNA: TGCGCCAGCAGCCTGGGGTATTTACTGAGATACGAGCAGTACTTC
V gene: TRBV4-1
clone size: -
D gene: -
J gene: TRBJ2-7

CDR3 protein: CASYGQGSNTEAFF
CDR3 DNA: TGTGCCAGCTATGGACAGGGATCCAACACTGAAGCTTTCTTT
V gene: TRBV25-1
clone size: few
D gene: TRBD1
J gene: TRBJ1-1

CDR3 protein: CASKTGLQNSPLHF
CDR3 DNA: TGTGCCAGCAAGACAGGGTTACAAAATTCACCCCTCCACTTT
V gene: TRBV6-5
clone size: many
D gene: TRBD1
J gene: TRBJ1-6

CDR3 protein: CASSSGLDRIDTQYF
CDR3 DNA: TGCGCCAGCAGCTCCGGACTAGACCGTATAGATACGCAGTATTTT
V gene: TRBV5-1
clone size: -
D gene: TRBD2
J gene: TRBJ2-3

CDR3 protein: CATSSLTGPLEQYF
CDR3 DNA: TGTGCCACCAGCAGTTTGACAGGGCCCCTCGAGCAGTACTTC
V gene: TRBV15
clone size: -
D gene: TRBD1
J gene: TRBJ2-7

CDR3 protein: CSVLGSTVNYGYTF
CDR3 DNA: TGCAGCGTACTGGGATCGACAGTTAACTATGGCTACACCTTC
V gene: TRBV29-1
clone size: -
D gene: -
J gene: TRBJ1-2

CDR3 protein: CSVWGAGANVLTF
CDR3 DNA: TGCAGCGTGTGGGGGGCGGGGGCCAACGTCCTGACTTTC
V gene: TRBV29-1
clone size: -
D gene: -
J gene: TRBJ2-6

CDR3 protein: CASRKVGGMETQYF
CDR3 DNA: TGTGCCAGCAGGAAGGTTGGCGGGATGGAGACCCAGTACTTC
V gene: TRBV11-1
clone size: many
D gene: -
J gene: TRBJ2-5

CDR3 protein: CASSPDGNYGYTF
CDR3 DNA: TGCGCCAGCAGCCCGGACGGGAACTATGGCTACACCTTC
V gene: TRBV7-8
clone size: many
D gene: -
J gene: TRBJ1-2

CDR3 protein: CSARDLSYGYTF
CDR3 DNA: TGCAGTGCTAGAGACCTCTCCTATGGCTACACCTTC
V gene: TRBV20-1
clone size: -
D gene: -
J gene: TRBJ1-2

CDR3 protein: CAWGVNRGNYGYTF
CDR3 DNA: TGTGCCTGGGGTGTGAACAGGGGGAACTATGGCTACACCTTC
V gene: TRBV7-8
clone size: -
D gene: TRBD1
J gene: TRBJ1-2

CDR3 protein: CASSPLGLAGVRETRYF
CDR3 DNA: TGTGCCAGCAGTCCCCTCGGACTAGCGGGAGTCAGGGAGACCCGGTACTTC
V gene: TRBV27
clone size: -
D gene: TRBD2
J gene: TRBJ2-5

CDR3 protein: CASSIGTSGRSQTQYF
CDR3 DNA: TGTGCCAGCTCCATCGGGACTAGCGGGAGGTCGCAGACCCAGTACTTC
V gene: TRBV2
clone size: -
D gene: TRBD2
J gene: TRBJ2-5

CDR3 protein: CASSGRLWDEQYF
CDR3 DNA: TGTGCCAGCAGCGGCAGGCTCTGGGACGAGCAGTACTTC
V gene: TRBV5-5
clone size: many
D gene: -
J gene: TRBJ2-7

CDR3 protein: CASTRWGEETQYF
CDR3 DNA: TGTGCCAGCACCCGGTGGGGAGAAGAGACCCAGTACTTC
V gene: TRBV9
clone size: -
D gene: -
J gene: TRBJ2-5

CDR3 protein: CASSNTNYGYTF
CDR3 DNA: TGTGCCAGCAGTAACACCAACTATGGCTACACCTTC
V gene: TRBV11-1
clone size: -
D gene: -
J gene: TRBJ1-2

CDR3 protein: CASSLLDSNYGYTF
CDR3 DNA: TGCGCCAGCAGCTTACTCGACAGTAACTATGGCTACACCTTC
V gene: TRBV5-1
clone size: many
D gene: -
J gene: TRBJ1-2

CDR3 protein: CAIASSYEQYF
CDR3 DNA: TGTGCCATAGCGAGTTCCTACGAGCAGTACTTC
V gene: TRBV10-3
clone size: -
D gene: -
J gene: TRBJ2-7

CDR3 protein: CASSDRGTATTGELFF
CDR3 DNA: TGTGCCAGCAGTGATCGAGGGACTGCCACCACCGGGGAGCTGTTTTTT
V gene: TRBV2
clone size: -
D gene: -
J gene: TRBJ2-2

CDR3 protein: CASSSSVYSGNTIYF
CDR3 DNA: TGTGCCAGCAGTTCCTCGGTATACTCTGGAAACACCATATATTTT
V gene: TRBV6-5
clone size: many
D gene: -
J gene: TRBJ1-3

CDR3 protein: CASSYDGDTQYF
CDR3 DNA: TGTGCCAGCAGCTACGATGGAGATACGCAGTATTTT
V gene: TRBV7-9
clone size: few
D gene: -
J gene: TRBJ2-3

CDR3 protein: CATSSGPSTYEQYF
CDR3 DNA: TGTGCCACCAGCTCAGGGCCATCGACCTACGAGCAGTACTTC
V gene: TRBV15
clone size: -
D gene: -
J gene: TRBJ2-7

CDR3 protein: CASRGEGVNQPQHF
CDR3 DNA: TGTGCCAGCAGAGGTGAAGGGGTTAATCAGCCCCAGCATTTT
V gene: TRBV9
clone size: -
D gene: -
J gene: TRBJ1-5

CDR3 protein: CATSSQESSGTYEQYF
CDR3 DNA: TGTGCCACCAGCAGCCAAGAGAGTAGCGGGACCTACGAGCAGTACTTC
V gene: TRBV15
clone size: -
D gene: TRBD2
J gene: TRBJ2-7

CDR3 protein: CSARGGLAARTQYF
CDR3 DNA: TGCAGTGCTAGAGGGGGACTAGCGGCAAGGACCCAGTACTTC
V gene: TRBV20-1
clone size: -
D gene: TRBD2
J gene: TRBJ2-5

CDR3 protein: CASRTGTSVETQYF
CDR3 DNA: TGTGCCAGCAGAACCGGGACTAGCGTGGAGACCCAGTACTTC
V gene: TRBV24-1
clone size: -
D gene: TRBD2
J gene: TRBJ2-5

CDR3 protein: CASSFSGRAVEQYF
CDR3 DNA: TGTGCCAGCAGCTTTAGCGGGAGGGCCGTCGAGCAGTACTTC
V gene: TRBV2
clone size: -
D gene: TRBD2
J gene: TRBJ2-7

CDR3 protein: CSARMGRGEAFF
CDR3 DNA: TGCAGTGCTAGGATGGGGCGAGGGGAAGCTTTCTTT
V gene: TRBV20-1
clone size: many
D gene: -
J gene: TRBJ1-1

CDR3 protein: CASSPPLAGRDTQYF
CDR3 DNA: TGTGCCAGCAGCCCCCCACTCGCGGGCAGAGATACGCAGTATTTT
V gene: TRBV7-9
clone size: -
D gene: -
J gene: TRBJ2-3

CDR3 protein: CASSLDLGTVSGANVLTF
CDR3 DNA: TGCGCCAGCAGCTTGGATCTGGGGACGGTATCTGGGGCCAACGTCCTGACTTTC
V gene: TRBV5-1
clone size: many
D gene: -
J gene: TRBJ2-6

CDR3 protein: CASRPTGGSGEAFF
CDR3 DNA: TGTGCCAGCAGGCCTACAGGGGGTTCAGGTGAAGCTTTCTTT
V gene: TRBV6-5
clone size: many
D gene: TRBD1
J gene: TRBJ1-1

CDR3 protein: CASSQGTGDRKTQYF
CDR3 DNA: TGTGCCAGCAGCCAGGGGACAGGGGATCGGAAGACCCAGTACTTC
V gene: TRBV14
clone size: many
D gene: TRBD1
J gene: TRBJ2-5

CDR3 protein: CASSFIGSYYGYTF
CDR3 DNA: TGTGCCAGCAGCTTCATCGGGAGTTACTATGGCTACACCTTC
V gene: TRBV7-2
clone size: -
D gene: -
J gene: TRBJ1-2

CDR3 protein: CASSQDQSGRALRELFF
CDR3 DNA: TGCGCCAGCAGCCAAGATCAAAGCGGGAGGGCCTTGAGGGAGCTGTTTTTT
V gene: TRBV4-1
clone size: many
D gene: TRBD2
J gene: TRBJ2-2

CDR3 protein: CSVRRLAGDPQETQYF
CDR3 DNA: TGCAGCGTTCGTCGACTAGCGGGAGACCCACAAGAGACCCAGTACTTC
V gene: TRBV29-1
clone size: -
D gene: TRBD2
J gene: TRBJ2-5

CDR3 protein: CSASGGTSGWTGELFF
CDR3 DNA: TGCAGTGCTAGTGGAGGGACTAGCGGGTGGACCGGGGAGCTGTTTTTT
V gene: TRBV20-1
clone size: once
D gene: TRBD2
J gene: TRBJ2-2

CDR3 protein: CATSVNQGGGYTF
CDR3 DNA: TGTGCCACCAGCGTCAACCAGGGCGGTGGCTACACCTTC
V gene: TRBV15
clone size: few
D gene: -
J gene: TRBJ1-2

CDR3 protein: CASSESLLYGYTF
CDR3 DNA: TGTGCCAGCAGTGAATCTCTACTCTATGGCTACACCTTC
V gene: TRBV6-6
clone size: many
D gene: -
J gene: TRBJ1-2

CDR3 protein: CAISQTSGLKETQYF
CDR3 DNA: TGTGCCATCAGTCAGACTAGCGGGTTAAAAGAGACCCAGTACTTC
V gene: TRBV10-3
clone size: -
D gene: TRBD2
J gene: TRBJ2-5

CDR3 protein: CATSTSPYRQTQYF
CDR3 DNA: TGTGCCACCAGCACGTCTCCGTACCGACAGACCCAGTACTTC
V gene: TRBV15
clone size: -
D gene: -
J gene: TRBJ2-5

CDR3 protein: CGAGDRARGHEQYF
CDR3 DNA: TGCGGCGCCGGGGACAGGGCTAGAGGGCACGAGCAGTACTTC
V gene: TRBV29-1
clone size: -
D gene: TRBD1
J gene: TRBJ2-7

CDR3 protein: CASSFQGANVLTF
CDR3 DNA: TGTGCCAGCAGCTTTCAGGGGGCGAACGTCCTGACTTTC
V gene: TRBV11-2
clone size: few
D gene: TRBD1
J gene: TRBJ2-6